Below, 27 T cell receptor beta chains from the same sample are listed, as sequenced in a study of T cells in Graves' hyperthyroidism and ophthalmopathy (dated by TCRdb to about 2019). Library preparation employed multiplex PCR. This sample was sequenced with an Illumina HiSeq 2000. Amplification of TCR beta CDR3 regions was carried out from RNA transcripts. The TCR CDR3 was subjected to a first round of RT-PCR using the HTBI primer set and the Qiagen OneStep RT-PCR kit. TCRdb reprocessed the public reads (quality trimming at Q25 with fastp, clone calling with MiXCR) and kept in-frame beta chains. Every distinct CDR3 protein forms one entry, paired with its most common genes and DNA. The sample yields roughly 250,000 distinct CDR3 sequences; about 15% were counted once. The ten largest make up around 30% of the sample. The sequenced sample consisted of blood. These receptor sequences come from a woman aged 18-30 years with Graves' ophthalmopathy.

The chain is built from TRBV12-3 or TRBV12-4 and TRBJ2-3; 7 nucleotides match TRBD1. V lost 3 bases to trimming and J lost 1 base; unmatched junction nucleotides: 1. CDR3 length: 14 residues. CDR3 amino acids: CASSFDRGTDTQYF. CDR3 DNA: TGTGCCAGCAGTTTCGACAGGGGCACAGATACGCAGTATTTT.

This chain joins TRBV28 and TRBJ1-5; no reliable D call. V was shortened by 6 bases and J by 3 bases, with 15 bases between the two germline ends. Germline CDR1 and CDR2: MDHEN and SYDVKM. The CDR3 runs to 15 residues. CDR3 loop: CASSSPEGINQPQHF. CDR3 coding DNA: TGTGCCAGCAGCTCACCGGAGGGAATCAATCAGCCCCAGCATTTT.

The rearrangement links TRBV20-1 to TRBJ1-6, with D maybe TRBD1 (6 bases). The V end lost 4 bases, the J end lost 2 bases, and 12 bases lay between the germline ends. Per germline, CDR1 DFQATT and CDR2 SNEGSKA (reference sequence). This CDR3 is 15 amino acids long. The CDR3 bases are TGCAGTGCTAAAGACGGGGGCACCTATAATTCACCCCTCCACTTT. Its protein is CSAKDGGTYNSPLHF.

The V gene is TRBV28, the J gene TRBJ2-7, with 12 positions matching TRBD2. The ends lost 6 bases at V and 6 bases at J; junction bases unmatched: 12. The CDR3 contains 16 residues. The germline CDR1 and CDR2 sequences are MDHEN and SYDVKM. The CDR3 sequence: CASSPGMTSGRPEQYV. Here the CDR3 DNA reads TGTGCCAGCAGCCCTGGCATGACTAGCGGGAGACCCGAGCAGTACGTC.

The chain carries TRBV28 and TRBJ1-1; 9 bases fit TRBD1. This CDR3 has 17 residues. V shed 5 bases and J 2 bases; nucleotides not matched to a gene: 12. The germline gives CDR1 MDHEN, CDR2 SYDVKM. The CDR3 loop is CASSPTGQGNHNTEAFF. CDR3 nucleotide sequence: TGTGCCAGCAGTCCCACGGGACAGGGAAATCACAACACTGAAGCTTTCTTT.

With regard to this clonotype: Just one base apart from a much larger clone, this may be a read error. The CDR3 does not end in the conserved phenylalanine or tryptophan, so this is likely a read error. The V and J genes are TRBV6-9 and TRBJ2-2, with unresolved D. Germline lookup yields CDR1 MNHGY and CDR2 SVAAGI. This CDR3 comprises 16 residues. With 3 bases removed from V and 9 bases from J, the gap between germline ends came to 20 bases. CDR3 residues: CASSYSTDLTYRELFS. In nucleotides, the CDR3 is TGTGCCAGCAGTTACAGCACAGACCTTACCTACCGGGAGCTGTTTTCT.

This clonotype appeared many times. V and J are TRBV27 and TRBJ2-1; D may be TRBD1 (7 bases). The CDR3 runs to 14 residues. CDR1 and CDR2 from the germline V gene are MNHEY and SMNVEV (reference sequence). Between the trimmed V and J ends, which lost 9 bases and 7 bases, there was a span of 19 bases. CDR3 bases: TGTGCCAGTTCTAGAGCAGGGGGGCGGAATGAGCAGTTCTTC. This encodes CASSRAGGRNEQFF.

This clonotype has just a few counts. V usage is TRBV5-1 and J usage is TRBJ2-3; 11 bases are shared with TRBD2. Trimming removed 4 bases from V and 2 bases from J; junction bases left unmatched: 6. CDR1 is SGHRS, CDR2 YFSETQ, per germline. The CDR3 extends over 16 amino acids. CDR3 bases: TGCGCCAGCAGCAGGGGACTAGCGGAACACACAGATACGCAGTATTTT. Residues: CASSRGLAEHTDTQYF.

This clonotype was recorded many times. The chain carries TRBV27 and TRBJ2-7; D remains ambiguous. Germline-derived CDR1 and CDR2 are MNHEY and SMNVEV (reference sequence). The CDR3 runs 16 residues. Trimming took off 5 bases at V and 2 bases at J, with 19 bases between the two ends. The CDR3 DNA sequence: TGTGCCAGCAGTGCAAAACTGCTAGTGCCCGCCTACGAGCAGTACTTC. Residues: CASSAKLLVPAYEQYF.

This clonotype was found many times. The chain carries TRBV20-1 and TRBJ1-5; D not resolved. The V gene's germline CDR1 is DFQATT and CDR2 SNEGSKA (reference sequence). The CDR3 totals 13 residues. V dropped 0 bases and J dropped 1 base, with 4 bases sitting between them. This CDR3 reads CSARDMSNQPQHF. The CDR3 DNA reads as TGCAGTGCTAGAGATATGAGCAATCAGCCCCAGCATTTT.

This clonotype came up many times. The rearrangement links TRBV28 to TRBJ2-7; 7 positions match TRBD2. V shed 5 bases, J shed 0 bases, and the junction held 10 bases outside the gene matches. Germline CDR1 reads MDHEN; CDR2 reads SYDVKM. CDR3 size: 16 residues. This CDR3 is CASSPRGGSVSYEQYF. DNA for the CDR3: TGTGCCAGCAGTCCACGGGGAGGGAGTGTCTCCTACGAGCAGTACTTC.

This clonotype was picked up many times. The gene calls are TRBV15 and TRBJ2-1, with D perhaps TRBD1 (5 bases). V was clipped by 5 bases and J by 7 bases, with 18 bases between them. This CDR3 is built from 15 residues. CDR1 and CDR2 (germline): LNHNV, YYDKDF (reference sequence). CDR3 nucleotide sequence: TGTGCCACCAGCTCCCGACAGAAACGAATAAATGAGCAGTTCTTC. Residues: CATSSRQKRINEQFF.

This clonotype occurred many times. The chain links TRBV4-3 to TRBJ2-5, with 7 bases aligning to TRBD2. Germline V lookup: CDR1 LGHNA, CDR2 YSLEER. V gave up 0 bases and J gave up 5 bases; unmatched junction bases: 6. CDR3 length: 15 amino acids. CDR3 loop: CASSQEHGAGETQYF. Here the CDR3 DNA reads TGCGCCAGCAGCCAAGAGCACGGAGCGGGGGAGACCCAGTACTTC.

This clonotype was counted at least ten times. The rearrangement uses TRBV12-3 or TRBV12-4 and TRBJ1-5, with D tentatively TRBD1 (5 bases). This CDR3 is 15 amino acids long. V was clipped by 4 bases and J by 5 bases, with 15 bases between them. In DNA form, the CDR3 reads TGTGCCAGCAGTTCGACCGGGACGACTGATCAGCCCCAGCATTTT. Translated, it gives CASSSTGTTDQPQHF.

There are many counts of this clonotype. A much larger clonotype is one base distant, so this may be a read error. The J gene is TRBJ1-1, the V gene TRBV18; unclear D gene. CDR1 and CDR2 (germline): KGHSH, LQKENI. This CDR3 has 14 residues. The CDR3: CVSRGLGMNTEAFF. Here the CDR3 DNA reads TGTGTCAGCCGAGGACTTGGGATGAACACTGAAGCTTTCTTT.

This clonotype occurred many times. The rearrangement joins TRBV7-8 to TRBJ2-5, with D uncertain. V was pared by 0 bases and J by 5 bases, with 22 bases between. Germline V lookup: CDR1 SGHVS, CDR2 FQNEAQ. CDR3 length equals 18 residues. The CDR3 sequence is CASSLASTLVPVRETQYF. The CDR3 bases are TGTGCCAGCAGCTTAGCGTCGACCCTAGTCCCCGTTCGGGAGACCCAGTACTTC.

This clonotype showed up many times. V usage is TRBV28 and J usage is TRBJ2-7; D possibly corresponds to TRBD2 (6 bases). V lost 4 bases and J 6 bases, leaving 16 bases between the germline ends. CDR3 length: 14 amino acids. CDR1 MDHEN and CDR2 SYDVKM come from the germline V gene. DNA of the CDR3: TGTGCCAGCAGTTCTAGCGCCCCTTCGCGCGAGCAGTACTTC. Its translation: CASSSSAPSREQYF.

This clonotype was observed once. Given a much more abundant clone one base away, this may be a read error. For the CDR3, the DNA is TGTACCACCAGCACCTCCAGGAGAAATCAGCCCCAGCATTTT. Amino acid sequence: CTTSTSRRNQPQHF. V usage is TRBV15 and J usage is TRBJ1-5; D uncertain. The CDR3 has 14 residues. Germline CDR1 reads LNHNV; CDR2 reads YYDKDF (reference sequence).

About this clonotype itself: A much larger clone lies a single base off, so this may be a read error. The gene calls are TRBV2 and TRBJ2-7, with a weak D call TRBD2 (6 bases). The CDR3 extends over 14 amino acids. V lost 6 bases, J lost 4 bases, and 16 bases lay in between. Germline loops: CDR1 SNHLY, CDR2 FYNNEI. The CDR3 DNA sequence: TGTGCCAGCAGACCGGGACTTAACAATTACGAGCAGTACTTC. It translates to CASRPGLNNYEQYF.

The chain recombines TRBV28 with TRBJ2-3, with a weak D call TRBD1 (6 bases). V was shortened by 3 bases and J by 5 bases, with 12 bases between the two germline ends. CDR1 is MDHEN, CDR2 SYDVKM, per germline. The CDR3 is 14 amino acids. The CDR3 loop reads CASSFMDRRDTQYF. The CDR3 DNA reads as TGTGCCAGCAGTTTTATGGACAGAAGAGATACGCAGTATTTT.

This clonotype was recorded many times. The chain employs TRBV12-3 or TRBV12-4 and TRBJ1-5; D is possibly TRBD1 (6 bases). This CDR3 region has 13 residues. The V end lost 3 bases, the J end lost 6 bases, and 9 bases lay between the germline ends. The CDR3 region has the DNA TGTGCCAGCAGTTTCGAACAGGGTCAGCCCCAGCATTTT. Amino acids: CASSFEQGQPQHF.

This clonotype has a count of ten or more. The V and J genes are TRBV27 and TRBJ2-7; 9 positions match TRBD2. Per germline, CDR1 MNHEY and CDR2 SMNVEV (reference sequence). The J segment lost 3 bases and the V segment lost 2 bases, leaving 5 bases of the junction unmatched. The CDR3 is made up of 15 amino acids. CDR3 residues: CASSLTLAGIYEQYF. The CDR3 DNA sequence: TGTGCCAGCAGTTTAACCCTAGCGGGAATCTACGAGCAGTACTTC.

There are many counts of this clonotype. DNA for the CDR3: TGTGCCAGCAGTTCCCGGGGGTGGAGCCACGAGCAGTACTTC. This encodes CASSSRGWSHEQYF. The chain carries TRBV28 and TRBJ2-7; possibly TRBD2 for D (6 bases). The germline CDR1 and CDR2 sequences are MDHEN and SYDVKM. Trimming cost V 4 bases and J 5 bases, with 15 bases left between them. The CDR3 covers 14 residues. Complete variable domain (other parts from reference TRBV28 and TRBJ2-7): DVKVTQSSRYLVKRTGEKVFLECVQDMDHENMFWYRQDPGLGLRLIYFSYDVKMKEKGDIPEGYSVSREKKERFSLILESASTNQTSMYLCASSSRGWSHEQYFGPGTRLTVT.

This clonotype has ten or more counts. The chain recombines TRBV28 with TRBJ2-7; a possible D gene is TRBD1 (6 bases). The CDR3 spans 17 residues. Trimming stripped 2 bases from V and 3 bases from J, with 20 bases between. The germline CDR1 and CDR2 sequences are MDHEN and SYDVKM. CDR3 in amino acids: CASSLPPQGQDYYEQYF. CDR3 nucleotides: TGTGCCAGCAGTTTACCTCCACAGGGCCAAGATTACTACGAGCAGTACTTC.

Concerning this clonotype: This may stem from a read error, because a much larger clone lies one nucleotide away. This rearrangement joins TRBV7-9 to TRBJ1-2; D remains unclear. CDR3 length equals 14 residues. The germline V gene has CDR1 SEHNR and CDR2 FQNEAQ (reference sequence). With 4 bases removed from V and 6 bases from J, the gap between germline ends came to 15 bases. Here the CDR3 reads CASSSEGQPHGYTF. CDR3 nucleotides: TGTGCCAGCAGCTCGGAGGGCCAGCCCCATGGCTACACCTTC. Looking up the rest from reference TRBV7-9 and TRBJ1-2 gives the full variable domain: DTGVSQNPRHKITKRGQNVTFRCDPISEHNRLYWYRQTLGQGPEFLTYFQNEAQLEKSRLLSDRFSAERPKGSFSTLEIQRTEQGDSAMYLCASSSEGQPHGYTFGSGTRLTVV.

This clonotype was counted at least ten times. The V gene is TRBV4-1, the J gene TRBJ1-1; the match to TRBD1 covers 7 bases. The CDR3 spans 15 residues. The trim removed 4 bases at V and 4 bases at J, leaving 9 bases unmatched. In germline, CDR1 is MGHRA, CDR2 YSYEKL. The CDR3 loop is CASSRSKGGLTEAFF. The CDR3 DNA reads TGCGCCAGCAGCCGCAGCAAAGGGGGCCTCACTGAAGCTTTCTTT.

This clonotype occurred many times. The V and J genes are TRBV6-1 and TRBJ1-3, with TRBD1 as a possible D gene (5 bases). Germline V lookup: CDR1 MNHNS, CDR2 SASEGT. The CDR3 has 15 residues. V was trimmed by 6 bases and J by 0 bases, leaving 12 bases between them. The CDR3 protein is CASRTEPHSGNTIYF. DNA of the CDR3: TGTGCCAGCAGGACAGAACCTCACTCTGGAAACACCATATATTTT.